This T cell receptor beta chain was sequenced in a study of CD8 T cells in ankylosing spondylitis. V lost 4 bases and J 0 bases, leaving 10 bases between the germline ends. Germline CDR1 and CDR2: LGHNA and YNFKEQ. The CDR3 has 15 residues. This clonotype has a handful of counts. What it recognizes is unknown. A single record per CDR3 protein comes from TCRdb applying MiXCR to the 5' RACE reads. The sample includes approximately 540,000 distinct CDR3 sequences, 12% of them seen just once. Study-level results: Seven to nine highly homologous variants formed a TCR beta motif that appeared characteristic of ankylosing spondylitis blood.

This receptor was taken from a male donor with ankylosing spondylitis. Sequencing was performed on blood, either unsorted or a sorted T cell fraction (not recorded which). This chain links TRBV4-2 with TRBJ1-3, with D uncertain. This CDR3 reads CASSPSDFSGNTIYF. CDR3 nucleotides: TGTGCCAGCAGCCCTTCCGACTTCTCTGGAAACACCATATATTTT.